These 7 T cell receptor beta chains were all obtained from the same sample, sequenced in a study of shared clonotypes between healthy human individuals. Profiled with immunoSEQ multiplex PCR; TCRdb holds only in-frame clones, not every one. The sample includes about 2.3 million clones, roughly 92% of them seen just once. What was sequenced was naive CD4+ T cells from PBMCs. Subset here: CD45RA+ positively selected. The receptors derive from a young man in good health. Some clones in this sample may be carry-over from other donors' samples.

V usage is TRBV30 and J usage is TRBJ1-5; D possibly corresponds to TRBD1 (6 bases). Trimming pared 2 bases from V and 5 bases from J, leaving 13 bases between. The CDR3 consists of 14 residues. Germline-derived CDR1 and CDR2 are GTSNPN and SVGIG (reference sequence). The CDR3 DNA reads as TGTGCCTGGAGTTTCGGGGGCTACGATCAGCCCCAGCATTTT. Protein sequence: CAWSFGGYDQPQHF.

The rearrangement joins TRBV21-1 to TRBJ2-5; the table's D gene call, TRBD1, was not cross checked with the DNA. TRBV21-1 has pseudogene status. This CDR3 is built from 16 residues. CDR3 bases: TGTGCCAGCAGCAAAACCGGACAGGGCTTGCCAGAGACCCAGTACTTC. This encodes CASSKTGQGLPETQYF.

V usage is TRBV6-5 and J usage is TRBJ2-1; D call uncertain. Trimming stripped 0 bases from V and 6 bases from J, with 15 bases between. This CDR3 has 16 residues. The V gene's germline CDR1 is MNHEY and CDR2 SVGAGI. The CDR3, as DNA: TGTGCCAGCAGTTACTCCCATCTGCGATCATCCAATGAGCAGTTCTTC. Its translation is CASSYSHLRSSNEQFF.

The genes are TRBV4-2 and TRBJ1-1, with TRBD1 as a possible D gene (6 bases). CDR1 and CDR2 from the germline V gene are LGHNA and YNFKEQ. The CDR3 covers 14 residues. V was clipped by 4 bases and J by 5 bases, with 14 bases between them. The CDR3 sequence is CASSPQGQGTEAFF. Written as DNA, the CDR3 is TGTGCCAGCAGCCCCCAGGGACAAGGGACTGAAGCTTTCTTT.

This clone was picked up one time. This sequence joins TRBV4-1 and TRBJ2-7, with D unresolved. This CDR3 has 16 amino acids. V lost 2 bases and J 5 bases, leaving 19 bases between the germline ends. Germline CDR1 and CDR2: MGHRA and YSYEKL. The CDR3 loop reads CASSQTPQNPGDEQYF. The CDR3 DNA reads TGCGCCAGCAGCCAAACCCCCCAAAACCCGGGTGACGAGCAGTACTTC.

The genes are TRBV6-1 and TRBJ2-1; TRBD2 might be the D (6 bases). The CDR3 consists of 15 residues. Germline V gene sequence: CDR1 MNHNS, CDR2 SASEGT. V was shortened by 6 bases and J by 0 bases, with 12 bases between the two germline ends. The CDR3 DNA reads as TGTGCCAGCAGCGGAGGGGTTGGCTCCTACAATGAGCAGTTCTTC. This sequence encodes CASSGGVGSYNEQFF.

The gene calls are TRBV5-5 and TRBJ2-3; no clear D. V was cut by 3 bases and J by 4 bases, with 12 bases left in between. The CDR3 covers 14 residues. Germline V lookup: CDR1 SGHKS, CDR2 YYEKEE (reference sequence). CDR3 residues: CASSSVITPDTQYF. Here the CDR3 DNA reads TGTGCCAGCAGCTCGGTTATCACCCCAGATACGCAGTATTTT. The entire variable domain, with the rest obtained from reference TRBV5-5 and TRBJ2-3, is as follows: DAGVTQSPTHLIKTRGQQVTLRCSPISGHKSVSWYQQVLGQGPQFIFQYYEKEERGRGNFPDRFSARQFPNYSSELNVNALLLGDSALYLCASSSVITPDTQYFGPGTRLTVL.